This T cell receptor (beta chain) was retrieved from a study of T cells after posttransplantation cyclophosphamide. Findings and limits, study-wide: Skin or GI-infiltrating T cells shared few TRB sequences with blood. After PTCy, TRB diversity resembled that of CNI/methotrexate controls. Later post-transplant blood repertoires were often dominated by donor CD8+ memory clones.

As regards this clone: The antigen remains unidentified.

Repertoires were generated with immunoSEQ multiplex PCR, while TCRdb's copy carries only in-frame clones and drops some. This sample carries 25,000 to 30,000 clones, roughly 88% of them seen once, and the ten largest clones take 2.5% to 4%. The junction had 13 bases not matched to a gene; V was cut back by 4 bases and J by 8 bases. This CDR3 comprises 17 residues. Germline values: CDR1 SGHRS, CDR2 YFSETQ. The related graft donor's blood sample was taken on the day of bone marrow donation. The sequencing sample was made of PBMCs. The chain links TRBV5-1 to TRBJ2-1, with 12 nucleotides matching TRBD2. The TCR was taken from a man aged 50-60 years. CDR3 coding DNA: TGCGCCAGCAGCGAGGGACTAGCGGGTCTTGAACGGGATGAGCAGTTCTTC. It specifies CASSEGLAGLERDEQFF.